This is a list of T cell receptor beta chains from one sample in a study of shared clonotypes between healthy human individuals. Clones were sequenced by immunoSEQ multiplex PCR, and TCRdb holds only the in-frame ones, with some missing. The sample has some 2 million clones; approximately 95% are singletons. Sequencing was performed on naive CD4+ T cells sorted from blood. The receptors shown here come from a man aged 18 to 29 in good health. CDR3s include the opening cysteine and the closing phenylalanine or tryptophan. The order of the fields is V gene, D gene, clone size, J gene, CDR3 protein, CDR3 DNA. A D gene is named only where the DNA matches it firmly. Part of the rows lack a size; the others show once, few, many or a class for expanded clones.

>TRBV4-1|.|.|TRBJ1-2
CASSQVSGYGQNYGYTF
TGCGCCAGCAGCCAAGTTAGCGGGTACGGTCAAAACTATGGCTACACCTTC
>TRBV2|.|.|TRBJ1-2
CASSEGVSGYTF
TGTGCCAGCAGTGAGGGGGTCTCTGGCTACACCTTC
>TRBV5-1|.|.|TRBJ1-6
CASSLAVGTNSPLHF
TGCGCCAGCAGCTTGGCCGTAGGGACCAATTCACCCCTCCACTTT
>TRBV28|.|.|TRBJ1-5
CASSVGQGNQPQHF
TGTGCCAGCAGTGTAGGCCAGGGGAATCAGCCCCAGCATTTT
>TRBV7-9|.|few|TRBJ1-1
CASSSRTVNTEAFF
TGTGCCAGCAGCTCAAGGACAGTGAACACTGAAGCTTTCTTT
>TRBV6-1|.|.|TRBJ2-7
CASKPQAGYYEQYF
TGTGCCTCCAAACCACAGGCAGGTTACTACGAGCAGTACTTC
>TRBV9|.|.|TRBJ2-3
CASSSQVSTDTQYF
TGTGCCAGCAGCTCACAGGTGAGCACAGATACGCAGTATTTT
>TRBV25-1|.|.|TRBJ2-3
CASSEIGGADTQYF
TGTGCCAGCAGTGAAATCGGTGGGGCGGATACGCAGTATTTT
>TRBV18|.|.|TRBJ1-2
CASSPSGTDLSTLTIGYTF
TGTGCCAGCTCACCTTCCGGGACGGACCTGTCCACGCTAACTATTGGCTACACCTTC
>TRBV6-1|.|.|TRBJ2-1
CASSEGEINEQFF
TGTGCCAGCAGTGAAGGGGAGATCAATGAGCAGTTCTTC
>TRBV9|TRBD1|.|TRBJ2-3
CASSARTGQEDTQYF
TGTGCCAGCAGCGCCCGGACAGGCCAGGAAGATACGCAGTATTTT
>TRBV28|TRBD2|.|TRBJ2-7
CASSFFFGLPGRASYEQYF
TGTGCCAGCAGTTTCTTTTTTGGGCTCCCGGGGAGGGCATCCTACGAGCAGTACTTC
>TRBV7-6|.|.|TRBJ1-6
CASSPRRGADSPLHF
TGTGCCAGCAGCCCCAGGCGGGGGGCGGATTCACCCCTCCACTTT
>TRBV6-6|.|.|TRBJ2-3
CASKDGGLGTDTQYF
TGTGCCAGCAAAGACGGAGGGTTGGGCACAGATACGCAGTATTTT
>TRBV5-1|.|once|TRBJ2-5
CASSPMTALGTQYF
TGCGCCAGCAGCCCTATGACAGCGTTAGGGACCCAGTACTTC
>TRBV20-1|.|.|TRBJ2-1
CSARPLNEQFF
TGCAGTGCTCGACCCCTAAATGAGCAGTTCTTC
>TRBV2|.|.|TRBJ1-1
CASNQGYGEAFF
TGTGCCAGCAACCAGGGGTACGGTGAAGCTTTCTTT
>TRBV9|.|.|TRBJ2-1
CASSVTSEEEGEQFF
TGTGCCAGCAGCGTAACTAGTGAGGAGGAGGGTGAGCAGTTCTTC
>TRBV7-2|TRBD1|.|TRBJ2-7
CASSSQGQGAFYEQYF
TGTGCCAGCAGCTCCCAAGGACAGGGGGCATTCTACGAGCAGTACTTC
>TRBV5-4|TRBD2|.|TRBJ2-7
CASSFFIISGIGDEQYF
TGTGCCAGCAGCTTTTTTATTATTAGCGGGATCGGGGACGAGCAGTACTTC
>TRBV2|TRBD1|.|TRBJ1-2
CASRGPDRGRGYTF
TGTGCCAGCAGAGGGCCCGACAGGGGCCGGGGCTACACCTTC
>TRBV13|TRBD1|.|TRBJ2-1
CASSSLRQGQRNEQFF
TGTGCCAGCAGCTCCCTACGACAGGGACAGCGCAATGAGCAGTTCTTC
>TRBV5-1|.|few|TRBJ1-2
CASSLEGYGYTF
TGCGCCAGCAGCTTGGAGGGGTATGGCTACACCTTC
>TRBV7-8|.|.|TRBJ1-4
CASHPGTSEKLFF
TGTGCTTCACACCCGGGTACTTCTGAAAAACTGTTTTTT
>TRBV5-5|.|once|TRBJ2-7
CASSLEVSYEQYF
TGTGCCAGCAGCTTGGAGGTTTCCTACGAGCAGTACTTC
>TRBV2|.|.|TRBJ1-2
CASSESSGEKYGYTF
TGTGCCAGCAGTGAATCGTCAGGGGAGAAATATGGCTACACCTTC
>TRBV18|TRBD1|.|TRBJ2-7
CASSPLGTGGNYEQYF
TGTGCCAGCTCACCACTCGGGACAGGGGGCAACTACGAGCAGTACTTC
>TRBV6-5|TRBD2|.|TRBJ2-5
CASSYSGGRDQETQYF
TGTGCCAGCAGTTACTCAGGCGGGAGGGATCAAGAGACCCAGTACTTC
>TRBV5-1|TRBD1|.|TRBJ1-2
CASSPSGTAYGYTF
TGCGCCAGCAGCCCGTCAGGGACAGCCTATGGCTACACCTTC
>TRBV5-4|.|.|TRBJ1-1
CASSWNGGTEAFF
TGTGCCAGCAGTTGGAATGGGGGCACTGAAGCTTTCTTT
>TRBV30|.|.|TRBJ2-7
CAWSSRDEQYF
TGTGCCTGGAGTAGTAGGGACGAGCAGTACTTC
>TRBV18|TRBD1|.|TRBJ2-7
CASSVGQMSSYEQYF
TGTGCCAGCTCAGTGGGACAGATGAGCTCCTACGAGCAGTACTTC
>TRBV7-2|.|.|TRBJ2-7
CASSLAYQSYEQYF
TGTGCCAGCAGCTTAGCGTACCAGTCCTACGAGCAGTACTTC
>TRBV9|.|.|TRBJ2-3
CASSPSESSTITDTQYF
TGTGCCAGCAGCCCGAGCGAGTCGTCCACAATCACAGATACGCAGTATTTT
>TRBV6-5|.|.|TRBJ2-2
CASRLLAGSGELFF
TGTGCCAGCAGATTGTTGGCGGGATCGGGGGAGCTGTTTTTT
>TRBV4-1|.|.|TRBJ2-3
CASSQAGGTRTDTQYF
TGCGCCAGCAGCCAAGCTGGGGGCACCCGCACAGATACGCAGTATTTT
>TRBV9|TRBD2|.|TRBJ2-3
CASSLASGVTDTQYF
TGTGCCAGCAGCCTCGCCAGCGGGGTCACAGATACGCAGTATTTT
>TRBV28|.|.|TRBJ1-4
CASNPSFLGDEKLFF
TGTGCCAGCAACCCCAGTTTCCTGGGTGATGAAAAACTGTTTTTT
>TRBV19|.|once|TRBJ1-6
CASSIRGRSPLHF
TGTGCCAGTAGTATCAGGGGTCGGTCACCCCTCCACTTT
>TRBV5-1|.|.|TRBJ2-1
CASSFGDSNNEQFF
TGCGCCAGCAGCTTTGGTGATTCGAACAATGAGCAGTTCTTC
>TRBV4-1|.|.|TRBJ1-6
CASSPGDRDNSPLHF
TGCGCCAGCAGCCCAGGGGATCGGGATAATTCACCCCTCCACTTT
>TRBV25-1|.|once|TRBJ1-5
CASSGGGGQPQHF
TGTGCCAGCAGTGGAGGGGGGGGTCAGCCCCAGCATTTT
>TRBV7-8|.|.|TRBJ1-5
CASSLSGNQPQHF
TGTGCCAGCAGCTTAAGTGGCAATCAGCCCCAGCATTTT
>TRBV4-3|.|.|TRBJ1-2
CASSRDGNYGYTF
TGCGCCAGCAGCCGCGACGGAAACTATGGCTACACCTTC
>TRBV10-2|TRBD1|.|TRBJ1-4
CASSGTGVIGKLFF
TGCGCCAGCAGTGGGACAGGGGTTATTGGAAAACTGTTTTTT